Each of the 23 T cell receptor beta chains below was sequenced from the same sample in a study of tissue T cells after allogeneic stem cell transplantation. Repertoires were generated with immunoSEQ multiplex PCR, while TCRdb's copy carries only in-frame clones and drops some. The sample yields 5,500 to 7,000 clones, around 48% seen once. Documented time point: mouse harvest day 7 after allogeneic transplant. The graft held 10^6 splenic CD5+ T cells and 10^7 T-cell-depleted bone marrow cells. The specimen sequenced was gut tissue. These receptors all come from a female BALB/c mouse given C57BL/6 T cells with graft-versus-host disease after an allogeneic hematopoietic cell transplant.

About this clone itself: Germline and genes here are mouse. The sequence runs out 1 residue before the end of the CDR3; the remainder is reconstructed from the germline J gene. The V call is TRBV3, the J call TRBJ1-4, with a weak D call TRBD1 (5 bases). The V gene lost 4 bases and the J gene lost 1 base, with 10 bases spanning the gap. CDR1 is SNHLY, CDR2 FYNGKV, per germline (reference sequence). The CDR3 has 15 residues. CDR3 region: CASSSGRTSNERLFF. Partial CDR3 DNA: TGTGCCAGCAGCTCGGGACGGACTTCCAACGAAAGATTATTT.

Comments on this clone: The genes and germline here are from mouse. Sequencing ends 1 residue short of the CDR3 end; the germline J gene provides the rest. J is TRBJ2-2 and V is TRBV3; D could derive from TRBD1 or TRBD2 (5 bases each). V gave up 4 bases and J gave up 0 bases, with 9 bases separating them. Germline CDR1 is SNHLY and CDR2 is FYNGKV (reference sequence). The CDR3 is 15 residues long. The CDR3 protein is CASSSRGTNTGQLYF. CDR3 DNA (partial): TGTGCCAGCAGCTCTCGGGGGACAAACACCGGGCAGCTCTAC.

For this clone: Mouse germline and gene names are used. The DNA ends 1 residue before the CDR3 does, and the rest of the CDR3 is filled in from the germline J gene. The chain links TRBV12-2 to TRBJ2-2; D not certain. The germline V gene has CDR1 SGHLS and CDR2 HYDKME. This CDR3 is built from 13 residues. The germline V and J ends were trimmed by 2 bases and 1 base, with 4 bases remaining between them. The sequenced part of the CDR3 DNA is TGTGCCAGCTCTCGGCGAAACACCGGGCAGCTCTAC. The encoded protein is CASSRRNTGQLY. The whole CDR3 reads CASSRRNTGQLYF.

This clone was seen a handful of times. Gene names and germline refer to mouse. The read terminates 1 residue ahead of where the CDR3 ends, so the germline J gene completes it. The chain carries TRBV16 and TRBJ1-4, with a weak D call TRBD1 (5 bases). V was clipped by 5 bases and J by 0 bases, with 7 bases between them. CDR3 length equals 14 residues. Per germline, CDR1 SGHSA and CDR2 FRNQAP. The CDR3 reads CASSRQISNERLFF. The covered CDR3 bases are TGTGCAAGCAGCCGACAGATTTCCAACGAAAGATTATTT.

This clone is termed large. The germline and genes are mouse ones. CDR3 amino acids: CASSLGLGEYEQYF. The covered CDR3 bases are TGTGCCAGCAGCTTGGGACTGGGGGAATATGAACAGTAC. J is TRBJ2-7 and V is TRBV3; 11 nucleotides match TRBD2. The missing CDR3 end, 1 residue past where the read stops, is filled in from the germline J gene. The CDR3 has 14 amino acids. Per germline, CDR1 SNHLY and CDR2 FYNGKV (reference sequence). V dropped 3 bases and J dropped 4; count of bases not matched to a gene: 2.

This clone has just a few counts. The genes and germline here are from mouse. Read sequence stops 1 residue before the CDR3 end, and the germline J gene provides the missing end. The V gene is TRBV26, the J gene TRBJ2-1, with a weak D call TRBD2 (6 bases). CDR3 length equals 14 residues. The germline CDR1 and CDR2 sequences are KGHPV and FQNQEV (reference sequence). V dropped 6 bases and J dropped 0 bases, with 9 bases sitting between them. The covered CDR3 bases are TGTGCCAGCAGCCTGGGACTTAACTATGCTGAGCAGTTC. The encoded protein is CASSLGLNYAEQF. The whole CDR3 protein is CASSLGLNYAEQFF.

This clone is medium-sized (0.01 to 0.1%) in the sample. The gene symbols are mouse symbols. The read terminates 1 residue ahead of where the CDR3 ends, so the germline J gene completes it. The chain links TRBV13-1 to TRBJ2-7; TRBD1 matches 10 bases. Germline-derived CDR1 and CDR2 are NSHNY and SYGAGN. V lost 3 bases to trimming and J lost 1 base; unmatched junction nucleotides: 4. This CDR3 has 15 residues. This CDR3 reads CASSVPDRGSYEQYF. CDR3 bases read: TGTGCCAGCAGTGTCCCGGACAGGGGGTCCTATGAACAGTAC.

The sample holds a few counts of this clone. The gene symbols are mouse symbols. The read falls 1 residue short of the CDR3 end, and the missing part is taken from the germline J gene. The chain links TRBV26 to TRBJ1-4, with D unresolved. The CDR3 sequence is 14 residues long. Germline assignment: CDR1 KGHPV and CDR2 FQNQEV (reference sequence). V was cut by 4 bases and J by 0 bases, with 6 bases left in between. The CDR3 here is CASSPEISNERLFF. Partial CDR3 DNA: TGTGCCAGCAGTCCAGAAATTTCCAACGAAAGATTATTT.

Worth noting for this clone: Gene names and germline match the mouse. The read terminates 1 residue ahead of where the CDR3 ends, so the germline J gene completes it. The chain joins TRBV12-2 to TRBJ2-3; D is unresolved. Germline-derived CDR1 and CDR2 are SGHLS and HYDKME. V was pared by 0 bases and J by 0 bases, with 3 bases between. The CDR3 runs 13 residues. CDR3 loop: CASSLNSAETLYF. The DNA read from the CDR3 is TGTGCCAGCTCTCTCAACAGTGCAGAAACGCTGTAT.

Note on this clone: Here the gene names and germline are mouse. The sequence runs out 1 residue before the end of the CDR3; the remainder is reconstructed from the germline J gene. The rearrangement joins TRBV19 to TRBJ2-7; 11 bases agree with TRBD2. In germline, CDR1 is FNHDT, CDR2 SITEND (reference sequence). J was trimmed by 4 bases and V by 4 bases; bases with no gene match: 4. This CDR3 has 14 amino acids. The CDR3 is CASSAGTGGYEQYF. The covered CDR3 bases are TGTGCCAGCAGTGCCGGGACTGGGGGTTATGAACAGTAC.

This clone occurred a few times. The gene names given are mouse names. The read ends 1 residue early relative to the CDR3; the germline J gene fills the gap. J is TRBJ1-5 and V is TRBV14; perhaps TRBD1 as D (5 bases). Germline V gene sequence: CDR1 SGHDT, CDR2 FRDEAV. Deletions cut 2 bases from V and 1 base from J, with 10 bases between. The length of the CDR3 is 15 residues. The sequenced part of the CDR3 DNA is TGTGCCAGCAGTTTGGGGGTGAGGAACAACCAGGCTCCGCTT. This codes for CASSLGVRNNQAPL. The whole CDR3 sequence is CASSLGVRNNQAPLF. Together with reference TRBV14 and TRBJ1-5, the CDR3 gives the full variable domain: EAGVTQSPRYAVLQEGQAVSFWCDPISGHDTLYWYQQPRDQGPQLLVYFRDEAVIDNSQLPSDRFSAVRPKGTNSTLKIQSAKQGDTATYLCASSLGVRNNQAPLFGEGTRLSVL.

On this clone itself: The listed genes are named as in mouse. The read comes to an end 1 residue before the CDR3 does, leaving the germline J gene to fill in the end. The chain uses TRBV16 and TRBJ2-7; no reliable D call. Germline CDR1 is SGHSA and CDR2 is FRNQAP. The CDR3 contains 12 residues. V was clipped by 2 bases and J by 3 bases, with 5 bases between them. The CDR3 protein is CASSLPGYEQYF. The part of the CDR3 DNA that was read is TGTGCAAGCAGCTTACCTGGCTATGAACAGTAC.

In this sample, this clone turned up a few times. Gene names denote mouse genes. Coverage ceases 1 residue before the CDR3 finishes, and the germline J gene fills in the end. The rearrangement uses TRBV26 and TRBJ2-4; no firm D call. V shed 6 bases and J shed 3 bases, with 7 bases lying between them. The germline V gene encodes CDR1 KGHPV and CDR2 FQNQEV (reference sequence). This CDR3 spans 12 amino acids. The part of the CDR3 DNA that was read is TGTGCCAGCAGCCCGGGGCAAAACACCTTGTAC. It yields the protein CASSPGQNTLY. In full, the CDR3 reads CASSPGQNTLYF.

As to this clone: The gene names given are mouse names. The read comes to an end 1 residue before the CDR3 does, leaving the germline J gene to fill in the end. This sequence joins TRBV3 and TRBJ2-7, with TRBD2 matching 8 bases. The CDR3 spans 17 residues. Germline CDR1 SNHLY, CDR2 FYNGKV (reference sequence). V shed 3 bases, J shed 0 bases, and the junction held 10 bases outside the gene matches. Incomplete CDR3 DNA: TGTGCCAGCAGCTTGTTTGGGGGGGGACGGGGCTCCTATGAACAGTAC. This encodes CASSLFGGGRGSYEQY. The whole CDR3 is CASSLFGGGRGSYEQYF. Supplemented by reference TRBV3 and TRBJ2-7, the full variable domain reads GPKVLQIPSHQIIDMGQMVTLNCDPVSNHLYFYWYKQILGQQMEFLVNFYNGKVMEKSKLFKDQFSVERPDGSYFTLKIQPTALEDSAVYFCASSLFGGGRGSYEQYFGPGTRLTVL.

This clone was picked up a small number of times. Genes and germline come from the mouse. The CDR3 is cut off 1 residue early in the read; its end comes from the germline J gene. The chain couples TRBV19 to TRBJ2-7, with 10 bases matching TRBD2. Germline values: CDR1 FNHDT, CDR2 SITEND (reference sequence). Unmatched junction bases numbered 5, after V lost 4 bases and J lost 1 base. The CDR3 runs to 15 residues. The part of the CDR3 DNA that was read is TGTGCCAGCAGTCCCGGGACTGGGGTTTCCTATGAACAGTAC. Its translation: CASSPGTGVSYEQY. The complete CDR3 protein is CASSPGTGVSYEQYF.

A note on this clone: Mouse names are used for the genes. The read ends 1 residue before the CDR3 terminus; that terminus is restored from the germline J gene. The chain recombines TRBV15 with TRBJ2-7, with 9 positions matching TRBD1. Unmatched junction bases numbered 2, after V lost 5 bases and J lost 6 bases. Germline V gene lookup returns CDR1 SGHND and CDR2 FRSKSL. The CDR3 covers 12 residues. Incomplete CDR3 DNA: TGTGCCAGCAGTCGGACAGGGGTTGAACAGTAC. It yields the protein CASSRTGVEQY. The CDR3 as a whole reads CASSRTGVEQYF. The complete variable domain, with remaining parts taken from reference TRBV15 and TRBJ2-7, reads DAGVTQTPRHEVAEKGQTIILKCEPVSGHNDLFWYRQTKIQGLELLSYFRSKSLMEDGGAFKDRFKAEMLNSSFSTLKIQPTEPKDSAVYLCASSRTGVEQYFGPGTRLTVL.

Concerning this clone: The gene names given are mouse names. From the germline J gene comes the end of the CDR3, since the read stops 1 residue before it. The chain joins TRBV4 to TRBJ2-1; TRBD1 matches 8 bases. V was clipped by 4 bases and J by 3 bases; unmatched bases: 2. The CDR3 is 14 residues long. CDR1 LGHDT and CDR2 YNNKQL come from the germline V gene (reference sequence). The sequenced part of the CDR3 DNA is TGTGCCAGCAGCTCGACAGGGGCCTATGCTGAGCAGTTC. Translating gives CASSSTGAYAEQF. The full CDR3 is CASSSTGAYAEQFF.

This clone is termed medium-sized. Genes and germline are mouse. The chain's CDR3 is CASSRQGDEQYF. The DNA read from the CDR3 is TGTGCCAGCAGTCGGCAGGGGGATGAACAGTAC. J is TRBJ2-7 and V is TRBV26; 7 bases map to TRBD1. The read stops 1 residue short of the end of the CDR3; the missing end is completed from the germline J gene. CDR1 is KGHPV, CDR2 FQNQEV, per germline (reference sequence). CDR3 size: 12 residues. Trimming removed 4 bases from V and 5 bases from J; junction bases left unmatched: 2.

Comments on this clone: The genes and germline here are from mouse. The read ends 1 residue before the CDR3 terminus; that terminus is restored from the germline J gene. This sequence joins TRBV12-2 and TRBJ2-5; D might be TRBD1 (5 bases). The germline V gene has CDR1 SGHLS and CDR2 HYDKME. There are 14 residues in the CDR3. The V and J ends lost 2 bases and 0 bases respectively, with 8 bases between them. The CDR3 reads CASSPTVNQDTQYF. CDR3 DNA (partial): TGTGCCAGCTCTCCGACAGTTAACCAAGACACCCAGTAC. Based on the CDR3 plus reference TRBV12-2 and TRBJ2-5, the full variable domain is NSGVVQSPRYIIKGKGERSILKCIPISGHLSVAWYQQTQGQELKFFIQHYDKMERDKGNLPSRFSVQQFDDYHSEMNMSALELEDSAVYFCASSPTVNQDTQYFGPGTRLLVL.

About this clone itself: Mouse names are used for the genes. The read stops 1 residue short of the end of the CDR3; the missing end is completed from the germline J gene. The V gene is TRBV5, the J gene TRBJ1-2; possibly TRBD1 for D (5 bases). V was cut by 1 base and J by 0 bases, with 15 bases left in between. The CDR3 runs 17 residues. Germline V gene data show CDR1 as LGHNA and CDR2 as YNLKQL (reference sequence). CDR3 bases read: TGTGCCAGCAGCCAAGGCCCCGAGCGGGGGGCAAACTCCGACTACACC. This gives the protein CASSQGPERGANSDYT. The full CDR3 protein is CASSQGPERGANSDYTF.

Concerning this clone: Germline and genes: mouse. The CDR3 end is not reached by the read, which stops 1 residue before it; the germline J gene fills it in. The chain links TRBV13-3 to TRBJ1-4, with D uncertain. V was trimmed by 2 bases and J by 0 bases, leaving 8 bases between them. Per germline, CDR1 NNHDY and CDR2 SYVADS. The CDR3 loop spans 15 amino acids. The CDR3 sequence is CASSEAVISNERLFF. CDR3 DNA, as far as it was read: TGTGCCAGCAGTGAGGCAGTTATTTCCAACGAAAGATTATTT.

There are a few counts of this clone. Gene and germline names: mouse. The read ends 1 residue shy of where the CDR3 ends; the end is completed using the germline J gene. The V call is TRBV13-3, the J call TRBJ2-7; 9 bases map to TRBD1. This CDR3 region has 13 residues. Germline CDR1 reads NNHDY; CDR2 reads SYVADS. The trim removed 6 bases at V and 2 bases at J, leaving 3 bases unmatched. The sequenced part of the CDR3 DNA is TGTGCCAGCAACCGGGACAGGGCCTATGAACAGTAC. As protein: CASNRDRAYEQY. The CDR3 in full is CASNRDRAYEQYF.

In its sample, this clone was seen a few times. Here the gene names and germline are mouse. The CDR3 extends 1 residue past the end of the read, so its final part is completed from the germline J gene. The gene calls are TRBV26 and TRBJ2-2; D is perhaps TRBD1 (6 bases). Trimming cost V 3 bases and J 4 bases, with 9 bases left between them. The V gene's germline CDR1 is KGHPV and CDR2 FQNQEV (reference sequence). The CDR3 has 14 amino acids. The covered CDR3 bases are TGTGCCAGCAGTCTAACAGGGTTCACCGGGCAGCTCTAC. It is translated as CASSLTGFTGQLY. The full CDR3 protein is CASSLTGFTGQLYF.